The count of the clone carrying this T cell receptor beta chain is one. The target antigen is unknown. Profiling relied on immunoSEQ multiplex PCR, and the TCRdb table lists in-frame clones only, not all of them. Among about 220,000 clones listed, over 80% were seen once. The sample is drawn from a study of cytomegalovirus exposure and HLA in healthy donors. Study-wide points: Cytomegalovirus-associated TCR beta chains were listed, numbering roughly 150.

The clonotype originates from a woman in her twenties or thirties in good health and CMV-seropositive. Sequencing was done on a sample of PBMCs.

The CDR3 loop is CSGLDRIEQYF. The CDR3 DNA sequence: TGCAGTGGTCTCGACCGCATCGAGCAGTACTTC. The V gene is TRBV20-1, the J gene TRBJ2-7; unclear D gene. V lost 7 bases and J 6 bases, leaving 13 bases between the germline ends. Germline V gene data show CDR1 as DFQATT and CDR2 as SNEGSKA (reference sequence). The CDR3 is made up of 11 amino acids.